This TCR beta chain comes out of a study of cytomegalovirus exposure and HLA in healthy donors. Whole-study findings and limits: The authors enumerated 150 to 200 TCR beta chains as linked to cytomegalovirus.

Clones were read by immunoSEQ multiplex PCR, and TCRdb kept only the in-frame ones, dropping some. In the table there are 150,000 to 200,000 clones, roughly 80% of which are singletons. Of note for this clone: What it recognizes is unknown.

The sequenced sample was PBMCs. The sequence was collected from a man aged 18 to 35 in good health and CMV-seropositive.

In nucleotides, the CDR3 is TGTGCCAGCATCAGGGGGACTGAAGCTTTCTTT. The encoded protein is CASIRGTEAFF. V usage is TRBV27 and J usage is TRBJ1-1, with 7 bases identical to TRBD1. The CDR3 has 11 amino acids. J was trimmed by 5 bases and V by 7 bases; bases with no gene match: 1. Per the germline V gene, CDR1 is MNHEY and CDR2 is SMNVEV (reference sequence).